These 17 T cell receptor beta chains came from one sample sequenced in a study of response to subunit inactivated influenza vaccine. MiXCR was run by TCRdb on the RT-PCR reads, yielding one entry per CDR3 protein. The sample holds about 570,000 distinct CDR3 sequences, around 11% seen once. This sample was also put to use in a study of T cells expressing NK-cell markers. That investigation notes: Libraries used 5'RACE template switching adding universal primer site and UMIs.

The starting material was PBMCs from blood, obtained on the day of vaccination. These receptors came from a man in his forties or fifties who received an inactivated influenza vaccine.

In this sample, this clonotype turned up a few times. This chain uses TRBV5-1 with TRBJ2-5, with TRBD1 matching over 11 bases. J lost 0 bases, V lost 4 bases, and 5 bases had no gene match. The CDR3 has 16 residues. The germline V gene has CDR1 SGHRS and CDR2 YFSETQ. The DNA for the CDR3 is TGCGCCAGCAGCAATGGGGACAGGGGGTACCAAGAGACCCAGTACTTC. Its translation is CASSNGDRGYQETQYF.

This clonotype was seen many times. The chain is built from TRBV18 and TRBJ2-3, with D perhaps matching TRBD2 (5 bases). Trimming removed 0 bases at V and 5 bases at J, with 9 bases between. Germline V gene data show CDR1 as KGHSH and CDR2 as LQKENI. The CDR3 runs 14 residues. CDR3 sequence reads: CASSPPSRGDTQYF. The DNA of the CDR3 is TGTGCCAGCTCACCACCGAGCCGGGGAGATACGCAGTATTTT.

This rearrangement joins TRBV5-1 to TRBJ2-3; D is possibly TRBD1 (5 bases). The CDR3 extends over 14 amino acids. Looked up from germline, CDR1 is SGHRS and CDR2 is YFSETQ. Trimming cost V 2 bases and J 5 bases, with 12 bases left between them. CDR3 sequence (DNA): TGCGCCAGCAGCTTTCGGCAGGGCGAAGATACGCAGTATTTT. It translates to CASSFRQGEDTQYF. Using reference TRBV5-1 and TRBJ2-3 for the parts outside the CDR3, the full variable domain is KAGVTQTPRYLIKTRGQQVTLSCSPISGHRSVSWYQQTPGQGLQFLFEYFSETQRNKGNFPGRFSGRQFSNSRSEMNVSTLELGDSALYLCASSFRQGEDTQYFGPGTRLTVL.

This clonotype appeared a few times. A much larger clone is a single base away; this may be a read error. The J gene is TRBJ2-2, the V gene TRBV27, with D perhaps given as TRBD1 or TRBD2 (5 bases each). This CDR3 region has 12 residues. With 6 bases removed from V and 5 bases from J, the gap between germline ends came to 7 bases. Germline V gene sequence: CDR1 MNHEY, CDR2 SMNVEV (reference sequence). The CDR3 DNA follows: TGTGCCAGCAGGGGGGAGACCGGGGAGCTGTTTTTT. Its translation is CASRGETGELFF.

In this sample, this clonotype turned up a few times. V is TRBV30 and J is TRBJ1-1, with D unresolved. The CDR3 totals 13 residues. CDR1 is GTSNPN and CDR2 is SVGIG in the germline V gene (reference sequence). The V end lost 2 bases, the J end lost 1 base, and 8 bases lay between the germline ends. The CDR3 loop is CAWSPTGNTEAFF. The CDR3 DNA is TGTGCCTGGAGTCCAACGGGGAACACTGAAGCTTTCTTT.

This clonotype has a handful of counts. The rearrangement links TRBV29-1 to TRBJ2-1; tentative D call: TRBD1 (6 bases). The CDR3 totals 15 residues. Germline loops: CDR1 SQVTM, CDR2 ANQGSEA. V lost 7 bases and J 8 bases, leaving 24 bases between the germline ends. Here the CDR3 reads CSAGQIELVADEQFF. The CDR3, as DNA: TGCAGCGCCGGACAGATTGAGCTCGTGGCCGATGAGCAGTTCTTC.

The gene calls are TRBV19 and TRBJ2-1; TRBD1 might be the D (6 bases). The CDR3 is made up of 16 amino acids. Trimming removed 5 bases from V and 6 bases from J, with 20 bases in between. Germline lookup yields CDR1 LNHDA and CDR2 SQIVND (reference sequence). Here the CDR3 DNA reads TGTGCCAGTAGTGGCCCCGGGGACAAGGCATTCAATGAGCAGTTCTTC. It yields the protein CASSGPGDKAFNEQFF.

This clonotype came up a few times. The V call is TRBV4-2, the J call TRBJ2-5, with 7 bases lining up with TRBD1. The V gene end was trimmed by 5 bases and the J gene end by 2 bases; junction bases not matched to a gene: 8. The CDR3 length is 15 residues. Germline V CDR1 and CDR2: LGHNA, YNFKEQ. The CDR3 sequence: CASSSHLRGQETQYF. DNA of the CDR3: TGTGCCAGCAGCTCGCATCTCAGGGGGCAAGAGACCCAGTACTTC.

This clonotype came up many times. CDR3 DNA: TGTGCCAGCAGTCCCCTAGCGGGGGGCGCAGATACGCAGTATTTT. This encodes CASSPLAGGADTQYF. The chain combines TRBV12-3 or TRBV12-4 with TRBJ2-3, with 11 nucleotides matching TRBD2. There are 15 residues in the CDR3. Germline trimming cut 5 bases from V and 4 bases from J; bases unmatched to any gene: 5.

This clonotype was counted at least ten times. V and J are TRBV5-1 and TRBJ1-4, with a possible D match to TRBD1 (5 bases). Deletions cut 4 bases from V and 7 bases from J, with 14 bases between. The CDR3 runs to 14 residues. The germline V gene has CDR1 SGHRS and CDR2 YFSETQ. Here the CDR3 reads CASSVGTGGEKLFF. CDR3 coding DNA: TGCGCCAGCAGCGTCGGGACGGGGGGTGAAAAACTGTTTTTT.

This chain links TRBV20-1 with TRBJ2-7; 9 nucleotides match TRBD2. The CDR3 extends over 14 amino acids. Per germline, CDR1 DFQATT and CDR2 SNEGSKA (reference sequence). J gave up 5 bases and V 6 bases, and 11 bases lay outside the gene matches. The CDR3 DNA reads as TGCAGTGCCCCTAGAGTAGCGGGAGTCCACGAGCAGTACTTC. Translation: CSAPRVAGVHEQYF.

This clonotype was seen a handful of times. This sequence joins TRBV12-3 or TRBV12-4 and TRBJ2-2, with 7 bases aligning to TRBD1. This CDR3 comprises 16 residues. With V trimmed by 5 bases and J by 1 base, 7 bases remained unmatched. The CDR3 DNA reads as TGTGCCAGCAGTCTGCGGACAGGACAGAACACCGGGGAGCTGTTTTTT. This sequence encodes CASSLRTGQNTGELFF.

V is TRBV6-1 and J is TRBJ2-7; 7 bases match TRBD1. Germline CDR1 MNHNS, CDR2 SASEGT. The CDR3 spans 14 residues. The V segment lost 7 bases and the J segment 2 bases; nucleotides outside the gene matches: 8. This CDR3 is CASTTPGQPYEQYF. DNA of the CDR3: TGTGCCAGCACCACTCCGGGACAGCCCTACGAGCAGTACTTC.

Ten or more counts support this clonotype. The V call is TRBV12-3 or TRBV12-4, the J call TRBJ2-7; D perhaps matches TRBD1 (6 bases). Trimming took 3 bases from V and 3 from J, leaving 9 bases between them. This CDR3 has 13 residues. This chain's CDR3 is CASSLRGGYEQYF. The CDR3 DNA sequence: TGTGCCAGCAGTTTGAGAGGGGGCTACGAGCAGTACTTC.

This clonotype was seen more than once but under ten times. The rearrangement uses TRBV20-1 and TRBJ2-3; tentative D call: TRBD2 (5 bases). V gave up 3 bases and J gave up 6 bases, with 13 bases separating them. The germline V gene has CDR1 DFQATT and CDR2 SNEGSKA (reference sequence). The CDR3 sequence is 13 residues long. The DNA of the CDR3 is TGCAGTGCTAGGATACTTAGCGCTGATACGCAGTATTTT. Protein: CSARILSADTQYF.

The chain has TRBV10-3 and TRBJ2-7; TRBD1 matches 8 bases. Germline CDR1 is ENHRY and CDR2 is SYGVKD. The J segment lost 2 bases and the V segment lost 3 bases, leaving 6 bases of the junction unmatched. There are 15 residues in the CDR3. The CDR3 DNA reads TGTGCCATCAGTGATGGAGACAGGGGACCCTACGAGCAGTACTTC. Translated: CAISDGDRGPYEQYF.

The V and J genes are TRBV28 and TRBJ2-6, with D possibly matching TRBD1 (6 bases). V was trimmed by 3 bases and J by 4 bases, leaving 10 bases between them. This CDR3 region has 15 residues. Germline CDR1 reads MDHEN; CDR2 reads SYDVKM. The CDR3 here is CASSLGAQGANVLTF. Written as DNA, the CDR3 is TGTGCCAGCAGTTTGGGGGCGCAAGGGGCCAACGTCCTGACTTTC.